This TCR beta chain emerged from a study of blood T cell repertoires in COVID-19. On the study more broadly: Acute-phase and convalescent COVID-19 samples originated in the United States, Italy and Spain. T cells, B-cell-depleted T cells, or PBMCs provided the cDNA or gDNA that served as material.

This clone was seen a few times. As originally analysed: By means of reference gene primer amplification, nucleated cell counts were estimated. Method: immunoSEQ multiplex PCR; TCRdb's copy keeps in-frame clones and lacks some. V, J and clone size are those of that table, while D and trimming were read from the DNA. Of under 300,000 clones listed, 70% to 90% were seen once; the top ten hold approximately 6.2%. This CDR3 is 14 amino acids long. The germline gives CDR1 MNHEY, CDR2 SMNVEV (reference sequence). V lost 5 bases and J 0 bases, leaving 7 bases between the germline ends. This TCR derives from a man between 60 and 75 years old with acute or convalescent COVID-19. Sequencing was carried out using peripheral blood. V gene TRBV27 combines with J gene TRBJ2-2; a weak D match, TRBD1 (5 bases). The CDR3 loop is CASSRTPNTGELFF. The CDR3 DNA follows: TGTGCCAGCAGTAGGACACCGAACACCGGGGAGCTGTTTTTT.